One and the same sample provided the 8 T cell receptor beta chains below, sequenced in a study of identical twins. One entry per CDR3 protein, called by TCRdb with MiXCR from the 5' RACE reads. The table includes 400,000 to 500,000 distinct CDR3 sequences, under 20% detected once. Sequencing input: naive T cells sorted from blood. Receptor source: a man in his fifties in good health.

This clonotype was seen many times. The chain has TRBV30 and TRBJ2-1; 7 positions agree with TRBD2. The germline gives CDR1 GTSNPN, CDR2 SVGIG (reference sequence). This CDR3 is 14 amino acids long. Unmatched junction bases numbered 4, after V lost 0 bases and J lost 5 bases. CDR3 bases: TGTGCCTGGAGTGTCCTAGCGGAGAACAATGAGCAGTTCTTC. Translated, it gives CAWSVLAENNEQFF. Full variable domain (remainder filled in from reference TRBV30 and TRBJ2-1): SQTIHQWPATLVQPVGSPLSLECTVEGTSNPNLYWYRQAAGRGLQLLFYSVGIGQISSEVPQNLSASRPQDRQFILSSKKLLLSDSGFYLCAWSVLAENNEQFFGPGTRLTVL.

This clonotype was counted only a few times. V and J are TRBV28 and TRBJ1-1; the match to TRBD1 covers 8 bases. Germline CDR1 and CDR2: MDHEN and SYDVKM. V lost 10 bases to trimming and J lost 0 bases; unmatched junction nucleotides: 4. This CDR3 has 13 residues. The CDR3 spells CATRQGLNTEAFF. The CDR3 coding sequence is TGTGCCACCCGACAGGGGTTGAACACTGAAGCTTTCTTT.

This clonotype has just a few counts. The chain recombines TRBV12-3 or TRBV12-4 with TRBJ2-3; the D gene is possibly TRBD1 (5 bases). V was pared by 7 bases and J by 0 bases, with 8 bases between. The CDR3 is made up of 13 amino acids. For the CDR3, the DNA is TGTGCCAGCACTAAGGGGAGCACAGATACGCAGTATTTT. Protein sequence: CASTKGSTDTQYF.

The chain has TRBV10-3 and TRBJ2-3; tentatively, D is TRBD1 or TRBD2 (7 bases each). Germline assignment: CDR1 ENHRY and CDR2 SYGVKD. V was cut by 0 bases and J by 6 bases, with 19 bases left in between. The CDR3 is 17 amino acids. This CDR3 reads CAISESRQGLPGDTQYF. In DNA form, the CDR3 reads TGTGCCATCAGTGAGTCCCGACAGGGACTACCAGGGGATACGCAGTATTTT.

At least ten counts were recorded for this clonotype. The chain employs TRBV12-3 or TRBV12-4 and TRBJ1-5; D is unclear. This CDR3 region has 13 residues. Deletions cut 5 bases from V and 7 bases from J, with 12 bases between. For the CDR3, the DNA is TGTGCCAGCAGTGGATTACCCGGCCAGCCCCAGCATTTT. Amino acid sequence: CASSGLPGQPQHF.

A remark on this clonotype: Sequence at one end of the junction differs from germline and may be a read error. The V gene is TRBV12-3 or TRBV12-4, the J gene TRBJ2-3; 7 bases map to TRBD1. The CDR3 sequence is 14 residues long. This CDR3 reads CDSTLRGGADTQYF. CDR3 DNA sequence: TGTGACAGCACTTTGAGAGGGGGCGCAGATACGCAGTATTTT.

This clonotype has only a few counts. The chain recombines TRBV9 with TRBJ2-2, with 8 bases fitting TRBD1. In germline, CDR1 is SGDLS, CDR2 YYNGEE. The CDR3 spans 15 residues. V shed 2 bases and J 3 bases; nucleotides not matched to a gene: 3. The CDR3 sequence: CASSVGRGHTGELFF. The CDR3 region has the DNA TGTGCCAGCAGCGTGGGCAGGGGGCACACCGGGGAGCTGTTTTTT.

The V and J genes are TRBV6-5 and TRBJ2-5; the D is unclear. Trimming took off 0 bases at V and 5 bases at J, with 13 bases between the two ends. This CDR3 is built from 15 residues. The germline gives CDR1 MNHEY, CDR2 SVGAGI. CDR3 in DNA: TGTGCCAGCAGTTACTCGAAAGCAGTGGAGGAGACCCAGTACTTC. Encoded protein: CASSYSKAVEETQYF.